The clone carrying this TCR beta chain occurred once. The data were taken from a study of T cell responses to AZD1222 COVID-19 vaccine. Germline CDR1 reads DFQATT; CDR2 reads SNEGSKA (reference sequence). The V and J ends lost 3 bases and 1 base respectively, with 3 bases between them. The length of the CDR3 is 11 residues. The repertoire was sequenced with immunoSEQ multiplex PCR; TCRdb's copy has only in-frame clones and lacks some. The sample has around 200,000 clones; 88% are singletons. Sequencing used peripheral blood, obtained 28 days after the second AZD1222 dose. The chain uses TRBV20-1 and TRBJ2-5; D gene uncertain. This receptor was taken from an adult who received the AZD1222 COVID-19 vaccine. The CDR3 loop reads CSARVQETQYF. The CDR3 nucleotides read TGCAGTGCTAGGGTCCAAGAGACCCAGTACTTC.